Following are 12 T cell receptor beta chains from one sample sequenced in a study of blood T cells in healthy people across ages (dated by TCRdb to the mid-2010s). Library creation used 5' RACE. The sequencer was an Illumina HiSeq 2500. A second roughly 6 to 12 cycle PCR used a sample-barcoded 5' primer and a J-beta primer mix. Starting from the raw public reads, TCRdb applied fastp trimming at Q25, assembled clones with MiXCR and retained in-frame beta chains. Here each entry gathers all rows of one CDR3 protein and keeps the most common genes and DNA. This sample comprises 1,300,000 or so distinct CDR3 sequences, roughly 64% of them detected only once. Jointly, the top ten make up over 5% of the sample. Material for sequencing was blood. The receptors were gathered from a man aged 18 to 29 in good health.

The chain links TRBV4-1 to TRBJ1-5; D gene unclear. The CDR3 is made up of 15 amino acids. Germline CDR1 and CDR2: MGHRA and YSYEKL. The V gene lost 1 base and the J gene lost 1 base, with 8 bases spanning the gap. CDR3 sequence reads: CASSQVRVSNQPQHF. DNA of the CDR3: TGCGCCAGCAGCCAAGTGAGGGTAAGCAATCAGCCCCAGCATTTT.

The rearrangement links TRBV7-2 to TRBJ1-2, with a possible D match to TRBD1 (6 bases). The V end lost 1 base, the J end lost 8 bases, and 17 bases lay between the germline ends. CDR1 and CDR2 (germline): SGHTA, FQGNSA. CDR3 length: 15 residues. CDR3 nucleotide sequence: TGTGCCAGCAGCTTAGGGTCGGGGGCTTCGGAGGGCTACACCTTC. This codes for CASSLGSGASEGYTF.

This clonotype turned up a few times. DNA of the CDR3: TGCAGCGTTGTATTCGATGAGCAGTTCTTC. Translating it yields CSVVFDEQFF. The J gene is TRBJ2-1, the V gene TRBV29-1, with no clear D. V shed 4 bases and J shed 8 bases, with 6 bases lying between them. Germline V gene lookup returns CDR1 SQVTM and CDR2 ANQGSEA. The CDR3 consists of 10 residues.

In its sample, this clonotype was seen once. The chain combines TRBV4-1 with TRBJ2-5, with D tentatively TRBD2 (5 bases). The V gene's germline CDR1 is MGHRA and CDR2 YSYEKL. The CDR3 length is 13 residues. CDR3 region: CASGRHPGETQYF. The CDR3 nucleotides read TGCGCTTCTGGGAGACACCCAGGAGAGACCCAGTACTTC.

Many counts were recorded for this clonotype. The rearrangement uses TRBV9 and TRBJ2-3; D unresolved. V was cut by 0 bases and J by 0 bases, with 2 bases left in between. The length of the CDR3 is 13 residues. Per germline, CDR1 SGDLS and CDR2 YYNGEE. In DNA, the CDR3 is TGTGCCAGCAGCGTAGGCAGCACAGATACGCAGTATTTT. Translating gives CASSVGSTDTQYF.

This clonotype was counted between two and nine times. This rearrangement joins TRBV2 to TRBJ2-7; no definite D call. Germline-derived CDR1 and CDR2 are SNHLY and FYNNEI. V was shortened by 7 bases and J by 2 bases, with 6 bases between the two germline ends. The CDR3 has 11 amino acids. CDR3 protein: CASMRTYEQYF. The CDR3 nucleotides read TGTGCCAGCATGAGAACCTACGAGCAGTACTTC.

This clonotype has just one count. The chain has TRBV20-1 and TRBJ2-1, with D possibly being TRBD1 (6 bases). V lost 6 bases and J lost 2, with 17 bases in between. This CDR3 spans 15 amino acids. Germline CDR1 DFQATT, CDR2 SNEGSKA (reference sequence). CDR3: CSADEPGQAYNEQFF. The CDR3 DNA reads as TGCAGTGCAGACGAACCGGGACAAGCCTACAATGAGCAGTTCTTC.

This clonotype was recorded only once. The gene calls are TRBV20-1 and TRBJ1-2; D is unclear. Germline V gene data show CDR1 as DFQATT and CDR2 as SNEGSKA (reference sequence). This CDR3 has 14 amino acids. Trimming stripped 1 base from V and 2 bases from J, with 11 bases between. The CDR3 DNA sequence: TGCAGTGCTAGAGTGAGGAACCAAAACTATGGCTACACCTTC. Protein product: CSARVRNQNYGYTF.

The chain joins TRBV11-2 to TRBJ2-7; D is uncertain. V gave up 0 bases and J gave up 0 bases, with 12 bases separating them. Germline V gene data show CDR1 as SGHAT and CDR2 as FQNNGV. This CDR3 is built from 16 residues. Here the CDR3 reads CASSLDRGGYSYEQYF. DNA for the CDR3: TGTGCCAGCAGCTTAGATCGTGGCGGTTACTCCTACGAGCAGTACTTC.

The V and J genes are TRBV7-2 and TRBJ2-7, with 14 bases lining up with TRBD2. Germline assignment: CDR1 SGHTA and CDR2 FQGNSA. The CDR3 has 17 residues. The J segment lost 5 bases and the V segment lost 0 bases, leaving 6 bases of the junction unmatched. In DNA, the CDR3 is TGTGCCAGCAGCTTAGCCGCGGGACTAGCGGGAGCGGACGAGCAGTACTTC. Translating gives CASSLAAGLAGADEQYF.

The chain is built from TRBV27 and TRBJ2-7, with D hard to call. The CDR3 runs to 17 residues. CDR1 and CDR2 from the germline V gene are MNHEY and SMNVEV (reference sequence). The V end was cut by 1 base, the J end by 3 bases, with 19 bases between. CDR3: CASSLLGSILFRYEQYF. CDR3 DNA: TGTGCCAGCAGTTTATTGGGGTCGATTCTATTCCGCTACGAGCAGTACTTC.

This sequence joins TRBV4-1 and TRBJ2-7; D gene unclear. V was clipped by 1 base and J by 12 bases, with 22 bases between them. Germline-derived CDR1 and CDR2 are MGHRA and YSYEKL. The CDR3 contains 15 residues. The CDR3 region has the DNA TGCGCCAGCAGCCAAGTTGGTAGGGCCGCTACGACGCTGTACTTC. Translating gives CASSQVGRAATTLYF.